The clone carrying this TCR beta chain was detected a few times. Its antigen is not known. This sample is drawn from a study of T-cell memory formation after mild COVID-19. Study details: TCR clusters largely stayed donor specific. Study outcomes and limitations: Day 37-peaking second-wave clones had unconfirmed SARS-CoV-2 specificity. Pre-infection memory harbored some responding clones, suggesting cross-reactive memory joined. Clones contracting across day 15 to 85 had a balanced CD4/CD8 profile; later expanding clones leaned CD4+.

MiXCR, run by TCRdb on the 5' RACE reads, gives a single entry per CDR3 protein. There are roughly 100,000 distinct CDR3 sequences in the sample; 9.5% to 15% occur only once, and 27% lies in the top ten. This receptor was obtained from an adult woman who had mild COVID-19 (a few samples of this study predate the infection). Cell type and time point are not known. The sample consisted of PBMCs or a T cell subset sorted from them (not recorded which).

In DNA, the CDR3 is TGCAGCGTTGAAGACGATGAAGAGACCCAGTACTTC. It codes for CSVEDDEETQYF. V and J are TRBV29-1 and TRBJ2-5; D not resolved. Germline V gene sequence: CDR1 SQVTM, CDR2 ANQGSEA. V gave up 0 bases and J gave up 3 bases, with 5 bases separating them. This CDR3 has 12 residues.